Listed below are T cell receptor beta chains from one sample, sequenced in a study of T cell clusters in autoimmune cytopenias. No DNA is given; TCRdb re-called the multiplex PCR reads and lists each CDR3 protein once. Its table lists 6,500 to 10,000 distinct CDR3 sequences. What was sequenced was peripheral blood. The receptors come from a human donor with an autoimmune cytopenia or autoimmune hepatitis (not recorded which). The CDR3 runs from the conserved cysteine through the conserved F or W. The size entry is marked missing in some rows and otherwise reads once, few, many or a size class.

TRBV30	TRBJ2-3	NA	CASSAIGTGFVDTQYF
TRBV7-6	TRBJ1-3	NA	CAAGGGPSGNTIYF
TRBV30	TRBJ1-1	NA	CAWSGQTMNTEAFF
TRBV14	TRBJ2-7	NA	CASSQARDSYEQYF
TRBV19	TRBJ2-2	NA	CASRDRGGPNTGELFF
TRBV10-3	TRBJ2-4	NA	CAISEGRLQYF
TRBV5-4	TRBJ1-5	NA	CASSLGGDQPQHF
TRBV19	TRBJ2-3	medium-sized	CASSMGRQGIDTQYF
TRBV5-1	TRBJ1-1	NA	CASSFEGRTEAFF
TRBV6-5	TRBJ2-5	NA	CASSPLSGTQETQYF